Sequencing of this T cell receptor (beta chain) was carried out in a study of cytomegalovirus exposure and HLA in healthy donors (dated by TCRdb to 2016 to 2017). Regarding the study in general: An earlier analysis of some 600 of the donors reported under 300 Gb of sequence data and 117 million unique TCR beta sequences obtained from 150 million to 200 million T cells. Typing coverage varied by locus: about 629-640 donors for A, B, C, DRB1 and DQB1; more than 500 for DQA1; around 610 for DPA1; roughly 470 for DPB1. Approximately 300 gigabases of sequencing data and around 88 million unique TCR sequences made up an early release that covered approximately 620 HLA-typed donors. Among some 410 genotyped donors of the cohort, an average of around 240,000 unique TCR beta nucleotide sequences were sequenced per donor, around 20% of them non-productive. Donor age, sex, ethnicity and CMV serostatus were compiled together with the repertoire data. Among the roughly 400 genotyped donors, around 81% belonged to the genetic ancestry cluster associated with self-reported Caucasian donors. An earlier analysis of approximately 500 of the donors applied high-throughput TCR beta sequencing to assess whether each TCR beta V gene segment acted as functional or pseudogenic. The study combined high-throughput TCR immunosequencing, statistical association of individual TCRs with disease status, and machine learning to predict cytomegalovirus infection status. A handful of DR-DQ haplotypes were handled as single units for association and clustering because linkage in the cohort was strong. A later genetic analysis used genome-wide SNP genotypes for 398 of the 666 donors, treating that subset as a discovery cohort. A later analysis re-examined previously published TCR beta repertoires from about 700 donors and added high-resolution HLA genotyping to investigate patterns of TCR occurrence. All discovery cohort repertoires had been generated using a single sequencing platform. In the later analysis, no new phenotypic data were used to find candidate immune exposures; instead, reliance was placed on TCR beta sequences and their occurrence across donors. Using immunosequencing, the study profiled T cell repertoires from roughly 650 subjects and related those repertoires to cytomegalovirus serostatus. Both class I and class II loci were covered by HLA typing, at four-digit resolution. The study aimed to test whether signatures of past pathogen exposure could be identified by cataloging public T cell receptors. Besides the first cohort of 500 to 700 subjects, a separate validation cohort made up of 95 to 150 different subjects was used. The study at large found these results: Sequencing depth was assumed to be roughly uniform across donors in the presence/absence analyses, though that assumption may not hold. According to a later analysis, parvovirus B19, influenza, CMV and Epstein-Barr virus appeared linked to several top co-occurrence clusters. CMV serostatus was the only immune exposure information available for the cohort. Only TCR beta chains were sequenced in this cohort, and the absence of alpha or paired-chain data limited detectable features. The study gave a list of more than 150 TCR beta chains associated with cytomegalovirus. Most TCR sequences were seen in very few donors, while some public TCRs were found in many individuals. Because HLA typing was missing for some donors at each locus, association tests included only the typed subset. Cytomegalovirus status was reported to be diagnosed by the classifier with high specificity and sensitivity in both the original and validation cohorts. A later analysis associated 16,951 TCR beta sequences with specific HLA alleles at a false discovery rate of 0.05. A few of the identified cytomegalovirus-associated TCR beta chains were confirmed in vitro to be specific for cytomegalovirus antigens. In a later analysis, the rate of TCR association differed among HLA loci, with DRB1 alleles having the most associated TCRs and HLA-C alleles having the fewest. The 87-base-pair reads could not distinguish some IMGT-functional V segments, including TRBV6-2 and TRBV6-3, so those segments were excluded. The sequencing pipeline was judged likely to have produced a cluster of highly shared sequence variants as a technical artifact. Linkage disequilibrium might explain the correlated functional status among segregating V segments, but an unknown experimental factor could not be excluded. A further reported finding was that TCR beta sequences accurately predicted the HLA-A and HLA-B alleles for most subjects in the first cohort. V-gene and J-gene trimming of TCR beta chains was associated with a missense DCLRE1C variant in a later genetic analysis, and the association was replicated in an independent cohort. In an earlier analysis of a few hundred of the donors, most TCR beta V segments were observed in productive rearrangements about 90% or about 30% of the time, broadly matching IMGT annotations. When HLA alleles, especially DR and DQ, strongly co-occurred, TCR associations were difficult to assign to individual alleles. The authors suggested that the approach could potentially be generalized to other disease states and immunological phenotypes. Because counts were too low, 15 or so rarely observed V segments, including chromosome 9 orphons, were excluded from the earlier analysis of 500 to 700 of the donors. In a later genetic analysis, fewer N-insertions in productive TCRs were reported among donors in an Asian-associated ancestry cluster than the approximately 710-donor mean. A later analysis found that most CMV-associated TCR beta chains appeared HLA-restricted, with HLA associations seemingly driven largely by CMV exposure. In a later analysis, HLA-associated TCR beta chains showed more clonal expansion and lower generation probabilities than non-associated chains that were equally common.

The CDR3 starts with the cysteine, ends with the phenylalanine, and has 14 residues. Only the CDR3 portion is preserved as DNA: 42 bases, with reading frame beginning at the first base. Trimmed from V: 5 bases; trimmed from J: 6 bases; junction bases lacking a gene match: 9. CDR1 and CDR2 (SEHNR, FQNEAQ) derive from the germline V gene (reference sequence). With regard to this clone: Its cognate antigen has yet to be identified.

The cohort was made up of about 610 healthy bone marrow donors. At the time of sampling, every cohort member was nominally healthy, though immune exposures that went unrecorded were likely present. The donor tested CMV seronegative and was one of the 352 seronegative cohort members. Each donor provided a peripheral blood sample, and peripheral blood mononuclear cells were used for TCR beta sequencing. The Qiagen DNeasy Blood Extraction Kit was used to extract genomic DNA from the blood cell samples. Receptor libraries were prepared by the immunoSEQ multiplex PCR assay. The multiplex PCR relied on a mix of 60 forward primers for TCR Vbeta segments and 13 reverse primers for TCR Jbeta segments. Amplification of the CDR3 region of rearranged TCR beta genes was performed with a multiplex PCR assay on genomic DNA. On the Illumina HiSeq System, the amplified TCR beta libraries were sequenced as 87-base-pair reads. In the source study's methods: A later analysis counted about 80 million unique TCR beta chains across the 700 or so repertoires, and 10 million to 12 million of these chains were shared by at least two donors. Raw reads were error-corrected and collapsed into unique sequences with a nearest-neighbor algorithm that merged closely related sequences to remove PCR and sequencing errors. To assign V, D and J gene segments, CDR3 sequences were aligned to IMGT reference sequences. For a sequence to be retained, a match of at least six nucleotides to both a V gene segment and a J gene segment was required. A rearrangement was called productive if the CDR3 had no stop codons and remained in frame with V and J, and every other rearrangement was called non-productive. CDR3 was defined by IMGT convention, running from the second conserved V-encoded cysteine to the conserved J-encoded phenylalanine. Sequences without an unambiguous match to a single V gene segment were excluded from the earlier analysis of approximately 560 of the donors. An earlier analysis of about 590 of the donors classified V segments as functional when productive rearrangements were above 56.7% and as segregating when the standard deviation between donors was above 5%. A statistical classification framework was developed to diagnose cytomegalovirus status using the catalog of TCR beta chain sequences. In a later analysis, V and J genes were assigned by comparing TCR nucleotide sequences against IMGT/GENE-DB human TR gene sequences. A later analysis assigned CDR3 sequences and most-parsimonious VDJ recombination scenarios with the TCRdist pipeline. In a later analysis, every TCR beta chain was defined by the combination of its CDR3 amino acid sequence and its V-gene family, and reads without a unique V-gene family were dropped. To address suspected cross-contamination and a sequencing artifact, a later analysis removed approximately 600 highly shared, low-generation-probability nucleotide sequences. A later analysis calculated a clonal expansion index for each public chain from normalized within-repertoire ranks of inferred template counts. In a later analysis, generation probabilities were computed using a VDJ recombination model fitted to out-of-frame rearrangements, and the results were checked against IGoR. In a later analysis, TCR-TCR, TCR-HLA and TCR-CMV co-occurrence was scored with hypergeometric tests, and a repertoire-size bias correction was applied to TCR pairs. To estimate false discovery rates, a later analysis permuted the HLA or CMV assignments 20 times. In a later analysis, co-occurring TCRs were grouped with DBSCAN, and TCRdist sequence similarity was added when clustering was performed within HLA-allele-positive subsets. Repertoires with fewer than 30,000 or more than 120,000 public chains were left out of co-occurrence clustering, as were five repertoires with anomalous nucleotide sharing. TCRdb retrieved this table from immuneACCESS and kept in-frame rearrangements only. Not all clones are present; in checked studies, unresolved V genes account for under half, and no reason is known for the remainder. The V and J calls and clone size come from that table; D and trimming were worked out from the DNA. This sample's listing comprises approximately 110,000 clones. The ten most abundant clones make up approximately 0.99% of the sample.

The chain was built from TRBV7-9 and TRBJ1-1; TRBD1 agrees with 7 junctional bases. The sample was PBMCs. The TCR originated in a man aged 18 to 29 in good health and CMV-seronegative. The CDR3 here reads CASSPQTGRAEAFF. The DNA is TGTGCCAGCAGCCCTCAGACAGGGCGCGCTGAAGCTTTCTTT.